Below are 25 T cell receptor beta chains sequenced from a single sample in a study of blood T cell repertoires in COVID-19. Sequenced by immunoSEQ multiplex PCR; TCRdb stores in-frame clones only, minus some. The table shows approximately 200,000 clones, with 65% to 90% occurring only once. The sample comprised PBMCs or T cells enriched from blood (not recorded which). All receptors derive from a woman in her 30s who had been exposed to COVID-19.

The V call is TRBV2, the J call TRBJ1-4; D is unresolved. The CDR3 has 11 residues. The V gene lost 1 base and the J gene lost 9 bases, with 3 bases spanning the gap. CDR1 SNHLY and CDR2 FYNNEI come from the germline V gene. In DNA form, the CDR3 reads TGTGCCAGCAGTGAAGAGCAAAAACTGTTTTTT. Encoded protein: CASSEEQKLFF.

This clone came up a few times. The chain joins TRBV6-5 to TRBJ1-2, with D hard to call. V was cut by 4 bases and J by 8 bases, with 11 bases left in between. Germline CDR1 and CDR2: MNHEY and SVGAGI. The CDR3 is 12 residues long. The CDR3, as DNA: TGTGCCAGCAGTTCCATATCCGGGGGCTACACCTTC. It encodes CASSSISGGYTF.

The rearrangement links TRBV21-1 to TRBJ1-2; the listed D gene, TRBD1, was not tested against the DNA. TRBV21-1 is a known pseudogene. This CDR3 is 14 amino acids long. The CDR3 sequence: CASSKVGRVSGYTF. CDR3 in DNA: TGTGCCAGCAGCAAAGTCGGCAGGGTAAGCGGCTACACCTTC.

This clone has a handful of counts. The chain links TRBV29-1 to TRBJ2-1, with D possibly matching TRBD2 (6 bases). Trimming stripped 0 bases from V and 2 bases from J, with 14 bases between. The germline CDR1 and CDR2 sequences are SQVTM and ANQGSEA. The CDR3 length is 16 residues. CDR3: CSVEDRGGITYNEQFF. Written as DNA, the CDR3 is TGCAGCGTTGAAGATCGGGGCGGGATTACCTACAATGAGCAGTTCTTC.

This clone was found a few times. J is TRBJ1-3 and V is TRBV30; D call uncertain. Germline V CDR1 and CDR2: GTSNPN, SVGIG (reference sequence). The CDR3 is 14 amino acids. V gave up 3 bases and J gave up 0 bases, with 9 bases separating them. The CDR3, as DNA: TGTGCCTGGAGCTATACCTCCTCTGGAAACACCATATATTTT. This sequence encodes CAWSYTSSGNTIYF. The full variable domain, in which reference TRBV30 and TRBJ1-3 provide the parts outside the CDR3, is SQTIHQWPATLVQPVGSPLSLECTVEGTSNPNLYWYRQAAGRGLQLLFYSVGIGQISSEVPQNLSASRPQDRQFILSSKKLLLSDSGFYLCAWSYTSSGNTIYFGEGSWLTVV.

This clone has a handful of counts. The chain uses TRBV5-4 and TRBJ2-1, with TRBD2 matching over 9 bases. This CDR3 has 16 residues. V gave up 5 bases and J gave up 2 bases; unmatched junction bases: 8. Per germline, CDR1 SGHNT and CDR2 YYREEE (reference sequence). DNA of the CDR3: TGTGCCAGCAGTTTCCTAGCGGGGCAACCCTACAATGAGCAGTTCTTC. It specifies CASSFLAGQPYNEQFF.

The V gene is TRBV9, the J gene TRBJ2-3; the match to TRBD2 covers 10 bases. J lost 5 bases, V lost 4 bases, and 4 bases had no gene match. Per germline, CDR1 SGDLS and CDR2 YYNGEE. This CDR3 contains 14 residues. In nucleotides, the CDR3 is TGTGCCAGCAGCCCAATAGCGGGGGGAGATACGCAGTATTTT. This gives the protein CASSPIAGGDTQYF.

This rearrangement joins TRBV19 to TRBJ1-1; TRBD1 might be the D (6 bases). Trimming removed 3 bases at V and 6 bases at J, with 17 bases between. The CDR3 spans 15 residues. From germline, CDR1 is LNHDA and CDR2 SQIVND (reference sequence). DNA of the CDR3: TGTGCCAGTAGTATCAGCAGGGGCACTGGCGCTGAAGCTTTCTTT. Its translation: CASSISRGTGAEAFF.

This chain connects TRBV5-5 to TRBJ2-7, with 10 positions matching TRBD2. The CDR3 length is 16 residues. Germline V gives CDR1 SGHKS, CDR2 YYEKEE (reference sequence). Trimming took 4 bases from V and 0 from J; bases not matched to a gene: 7. The CDR3 DNA follows: TGTGCCAGCAGCCTTAGCGGGGGGCCAGTCTCCTACGAGCAGTACTTC. Protein: CASSLSGGPVSYEQYF. Looking up the rest from reference TRBV5-5 and TRBJ2-7 gives the full variable domain: DAGVTQSPTHLIKTRGQQVTLRCSPISGHKSVSWYQQVLGQGPQFIFQYYEKEERGRGNFPDRFSARQFPNYSSELNVNALLLGDSALYLCASSLSGGPVSYEQYFGPGTRLTVT.

V usage is TRBV18 and J usage is TRBJ1-1; D is ambiguous. Germline lookup yields CDR1 KGHSH and CDR2 LQKENI. The CDR3 length is 13 residues. Trimming took off 3 bases at V and 4 bases at J, with 9 bases between the two ends. The CDR3 spells CASSPGAATEAFF. The CDR3 region has the DNA TGTGCCAGCTCACCGGGAGCGGCCACTGAAGCTTTCTTT.

The chain employs TRBV11-2 and TRBJ2-3; D unclear. The CDR3 sequence is 12 residues long. Germline CDR1 SGHAT, CDR2 FQNNGV. V was trimmed by 4 bases and J by 3 bases, leaving 5 bases between them. In DNA, the CDR3 is TGTGCCAGCAGCTCGTCGACAGATACGCAGTATTTT. This gives the protein CASSSSTDTQYF. Full variable domain (outside the CDR3, taken from reference TRBV11-2 and TRBJ2-3): EAGVAQSPRYKIIEKRQSVAFWCNPISGHATLYWYQQILGQGPKLLIQFQNNGVVDDSQLPKDRFSAERLKGVDSTLKIQPAKLEDSAVYLCASSSSTDTQYFGPGTRLTVL.

This sequence joins TRBV19 and TRBJ1-5, with D possibly being TRBD1 (6 bases). Per germline, CDR1 LNHDA and CDR2 SQIVND (reference sequence). V lost 6 bases to trimming and J lost 8 bases, with 14 bases between them. This CDR3 region has 13 residues. The CDR3 DNA reads TGTGCCAGTAGCTTACAGGGTTGGGAGCCCCAGCATTTT. Translated, it gives CASSLQGWEPQHF.

The CDR3 protein is CSASVTSGYGYTF. The CDR3 nucleotides are TGCAGCGCCTCCGTGACCTCAGGGTATGGCTACACCTTC. The chain links TRBV29-1 to TRBJ1-2; possibly TRBD1 for D (5 bases). This CDR3 comprises 13 residues. Trimming took 7 bases from V and 5 from J, leaving 17 bases between them. Germline V gene sequence: CDR1 SQVTM, CDR2 ANQGSEA. The full variable domain, completed using reference TRBV29-1 and TRBJ1-2, is SAVISQKPSRDICQRGTSLTIQCQVDSQVTMMFWYRQQPGQSLTLIATANQGSEATYESGFVIDKFPISRPNLTFSTLTVSNMSPEDSSIYLCSASVTSGYGYTFGSGTRLTVV.

The rearrangement links TRBV11-3 to TRBJ1-4; a weak D match, TRBD1 (6 bases). Germline V lookup: CDR1 SGHNT, CDR2 YENEEA. This CDR3 is built from 15 residues. Trimming cost V 5 bases and J 8 bases, with 18 bases left between them. In DNA form, the CDR3 reads TGTGCCAGCAGCCGTCGGGGGGGCGGATTGGAAAAACTGTTTTTT. Translated: CASSRRGGGLEKLFF.

CDR3 sequence reads: CASRLDRATDTQYF. The CDR3 nucleotides read TGTGCCAGTCGGCTGGACAGGGCCACAGATACGCAGTATTTT. The genes are TRBV19 and TRBJ2-3, with TRBD1 matching 8 bases. V gave up 8 bases and J gave up 2 bases; unmatched junction bases: 6. The CDR3 consists of 14 residues. Germline loops: CDR1 LNHDA, CDR2 SQIVND (reference sequence).

Here the CDR3 DNA reads TGTGCCAGCACCAAAGGGGGTAGCGGGGGACCCCAGTACTTC. The encoded protein is CASTKGGSGGPQYF. The chain is built from TRBV27 and TRBJ2-5; 9 nucleotides align to TRBD2. The CDR3 has 14 amino acids. Looked up from germline, CDR1 is MNHEY and CDR2 is SMNVEV (reference sequence). The V and J ends lost 7 bases and 9 bases, in that order; junction bases with no gene match: 12.

This clone was picked up a small number of times. V gene TRBV10-3 combines with J gene TRBJ1-1, with D tentatively TRBD1 (5 bases). The CDR3 length is 12 residues. The ends were cut back, 11 bases at V and 6 bases at J, with 16 bases in the middle. The germline V gene has CDR1 ENHRY and CDR2 SYGVKD. DNA of the CDR3: TGTGCCGGGGGGAAAACTGTCGCTGAAGCTTTCTTT. Translation: CAGGKTVAEAFF.

The V and J genes are TRBV7-3 and TRBJ1-1, with TRBD1 matching over 8 bases. Trimming at V came to 5 bases and at J to 7 bases, leaving 6 bases not matched to a gene. This CDR3 is built from 13 residues. Germline CDR1 and CDR2: SGHTA and FQGTGA. The CDR3 protein is CASSQTGADEAFF. CDR3 in DNA: TGTGCCAGCAGCCAGACAGGGGCAGATGAAGCTTTCTTT.

The chain combines TRBV11-3 with TRBJ1-3; TRBD1 agrees at 7 bases. After removal of 8 bases from V and 2 bases from J, the junction contained 3 bases not matched to a gene. Germline assignment: CDR1 SGHNT and CDR2 YENEEA. This CDR3 is 13 amino acids long. Written as DNA, the CDR3 is TGTGCCAGCGGTACAGGGGCTGGAAACACCATATATTTT. As protein: CASGTGAGNTIYF.

This clone was seen only once. This chain links TRBV5-1 with TRBJ1-3; perhaps TRBD1 as D (5 bases). Per germline, CDR1 SGHRS and CDR2 YFSETQ. Trimming shortened V by 4 bases and J by 1 base, and 12 bases separated the two germline ends. CDR3 length: 15 residues. CDR3 in amino acids: CASSPAGTSGNTIYF. The CDR3 DNA sequence: TGCGCCAGCAGCCCGGCGGGGACGTCTGGAAACACCATATATTTT.

The chain joins TRBV24-1 to TRBJ1-1; 8 bases fit TRBD1. The germline V gene encodes CDR1 KGHDR and CDR2 SFDVKD. This CDR3 spans 12 amino acids. The V and J ends lost 7 bases and 7 bases, in that order; junction bases with no gene match: 4. The CDR3: CATRDRGDEAFF. DNA for the CDR3: TGTGCCACCAGAGACAGGGGCGATGAAGCTTTCTTT.

The J gene is TRBJ1-2, the V gene TRBV5-5; 10 nucleotides line up with TRBD1. Germline CDR1 SGHKS, CDR2 YYEKEE (reference sequence). The CDR3 extends over 14 amino acids. V lost 4 bases and J lost 7; bases outside the gene matches: 7. The CDR3 coding sequence is TGTGCCAGCAGCACCGGGGACAGGGGTGGTGGCTACACCTTC. It specifies CASSTGDRGGGYTF. The full variable domain, with the rest looked up from reference TRBV5-5 and TRBJ1-2, is DAGVTQSPTHLIKTRGQQVTLRCSPISGHKSVSWYQQVLGQGPQFIFQYYEKEERGRGNFPDRFSARQFPNYSSELNVNALLLGDSALYLCASSTGDRGGGYTFGSGTRLTVV.

The chain is built from TRBV2 and TRBJ1-2; a weak D match, TRBD1 (5 bases). CDR3 length: 15 amino acids. V was cut by 0 bases and J by 2 bases, with 10 bases left in between. CDR1 SNHLY and CDR2 FYNNEI come from the germline V gene. The CDR3 reads CASSEAMDKNYGYTF. CDR3 nucleotides: TGTGCCAGCAGTGAAGCCATGGACAAAAACTATGGCTACACCTTC.

The chain employs TRBV19 and TRBJ2-3; possible D gene TRBD1, 6 bases. CDR3 length: 15 amino acids. Between the trimmed V and J ends, which lost 5 bases and 4 bases, there was a span of 16 bases. Per the germline V gene, CDR1 is LNHDA and CDR2 is SQIVND (reference sequence). CDR3 nucleotides: TGTGCCAGTAGTCCGACAGGCCAGGGGCCAGATACGCAGTATTTT. This sequence encodes CASSPTGQGPDTQYF.

The chain is built from TRBV4-2 and TRBJ2-7; 8 bases are shared with TRBD1. This CDR3 contains 13 residues. V was clipped by 0 bases and J by 6 bases; unmatched bases: 1. Germline-derived CDR1 and CDR2 are LGHNA and YNFKEQ. In DNA form, the CDR3 reads TGTGCCAGCAGCCAAGATACAGGGGGCGAGCAGTACTTC. It specifies CASSQDTGGEQYF.